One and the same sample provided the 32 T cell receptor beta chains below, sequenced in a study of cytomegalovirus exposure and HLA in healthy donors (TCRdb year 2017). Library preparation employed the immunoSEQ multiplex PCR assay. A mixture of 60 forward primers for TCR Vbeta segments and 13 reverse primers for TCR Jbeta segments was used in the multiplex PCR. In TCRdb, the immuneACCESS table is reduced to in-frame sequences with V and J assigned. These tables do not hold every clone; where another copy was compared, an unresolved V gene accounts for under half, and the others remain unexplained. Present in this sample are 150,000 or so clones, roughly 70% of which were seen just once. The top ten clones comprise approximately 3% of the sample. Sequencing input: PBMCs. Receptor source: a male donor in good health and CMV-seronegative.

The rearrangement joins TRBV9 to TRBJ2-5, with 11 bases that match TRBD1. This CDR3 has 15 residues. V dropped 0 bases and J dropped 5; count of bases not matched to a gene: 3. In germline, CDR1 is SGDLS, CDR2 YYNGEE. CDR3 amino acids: CASSVAGTGGETQYF. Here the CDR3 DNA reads TGTGCCAGCAGCGTAGCTGGGACAGGGGGGGAGACCCAGTACTTC.

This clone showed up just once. CDR3 nucleotides: TGTGCCAGCAGCCAAAGGACAGGGGATGAAAAACTGTTTTTT. Its protein product is CASSQRTGDEKLFF. The chain employs TRBV7-2 and TRBJ1-4; 9 nucleotides line up with TRBD1. The CDR3 is 14 residues long. The junction had 4 bases not matched to a gene; V was cut back by 5 bases and J by 6 bases. In germline, CDR1 is SGHTA, CDR2 FQGNSA.

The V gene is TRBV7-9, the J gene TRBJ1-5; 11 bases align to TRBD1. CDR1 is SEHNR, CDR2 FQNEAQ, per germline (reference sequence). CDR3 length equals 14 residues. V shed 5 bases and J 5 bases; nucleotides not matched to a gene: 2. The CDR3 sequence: CASSRTGGDQPQHF. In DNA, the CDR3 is TGTGCCAGCAGCCGGACAGGGGGCGATCAGCCCCAGCATTTT.

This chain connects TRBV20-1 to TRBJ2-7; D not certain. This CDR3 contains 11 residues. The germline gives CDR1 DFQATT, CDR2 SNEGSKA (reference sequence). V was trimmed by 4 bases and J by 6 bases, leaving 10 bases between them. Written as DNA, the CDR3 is TGCAGTGCTAAAGACTGGCCCGAGCAGTACTTC. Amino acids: CSAKDWPEQYF.

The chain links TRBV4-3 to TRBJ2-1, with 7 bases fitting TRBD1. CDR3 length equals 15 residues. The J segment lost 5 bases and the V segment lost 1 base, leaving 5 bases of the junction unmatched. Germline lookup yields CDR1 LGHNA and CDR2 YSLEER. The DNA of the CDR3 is TGCGCCAGCAGCCAAGGGACAGGCCGGAACAATGAGCAGTTCTTC. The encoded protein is CASSQGTGRNNEQFF.

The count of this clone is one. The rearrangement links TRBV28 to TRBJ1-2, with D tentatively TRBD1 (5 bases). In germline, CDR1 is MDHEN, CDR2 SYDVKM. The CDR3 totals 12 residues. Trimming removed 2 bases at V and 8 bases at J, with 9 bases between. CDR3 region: CASSLPGYGYTF. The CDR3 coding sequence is TGTGCCAGCAGTTTACCAGGGTACGGCTACACCTTC.

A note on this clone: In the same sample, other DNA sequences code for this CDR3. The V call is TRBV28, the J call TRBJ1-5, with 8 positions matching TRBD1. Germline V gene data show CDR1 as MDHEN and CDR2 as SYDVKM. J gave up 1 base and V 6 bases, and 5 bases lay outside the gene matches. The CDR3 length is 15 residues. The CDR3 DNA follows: TGTGCCAGCAGGGACAGGGTGAGGAGCAATCAGCCCCAGCATTTT. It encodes CASRDRVRSNQPQHF.

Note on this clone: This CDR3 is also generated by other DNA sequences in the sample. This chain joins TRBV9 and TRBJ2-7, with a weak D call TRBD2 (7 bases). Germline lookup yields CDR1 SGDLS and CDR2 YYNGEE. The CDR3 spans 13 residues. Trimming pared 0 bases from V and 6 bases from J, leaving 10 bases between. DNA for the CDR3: TGTGCCAGCAGCGTAGTGGGAGGGGGCGAGCAGTACTTC. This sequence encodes CASSVVGGGEQYF.

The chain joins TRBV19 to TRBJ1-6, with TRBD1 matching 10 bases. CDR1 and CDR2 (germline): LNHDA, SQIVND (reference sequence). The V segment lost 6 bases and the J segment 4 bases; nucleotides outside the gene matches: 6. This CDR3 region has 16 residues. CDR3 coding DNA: TGTGCCAGTAGCCGAGGACAGGGGGGTTATAATTCACCCCTCCACTTT. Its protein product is CASSRGQGGYNSPLHF. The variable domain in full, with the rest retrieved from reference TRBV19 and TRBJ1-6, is DGGITQSPKYLFRKEGQNVTLSCEQNLNHDAMYWYRQDPGQGLRLIYYSQIVNDFQKGDIAEGYSVSREKKESFPLTVTSAQKNPTAFYLCASSRGQGGYNSPLHFGNGTRLTVT.

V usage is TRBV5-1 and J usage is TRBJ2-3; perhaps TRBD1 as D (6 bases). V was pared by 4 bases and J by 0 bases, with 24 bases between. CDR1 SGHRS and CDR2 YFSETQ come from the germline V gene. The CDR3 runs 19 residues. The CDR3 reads CASSSSTGYGTPSTDTQYF. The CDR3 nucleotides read TGCGCCAGCAGCAGCAGTACCGGTTACGGGACACCGAGCACAGATACGCAGTATTTT. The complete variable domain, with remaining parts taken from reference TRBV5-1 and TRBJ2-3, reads KAGVTQTPRYLIKTRGQQVTLSCSPISGHRSVSWYQQTPGQGLQFLFEYFSETQRNKGNFPGRFSGRQFSNSRSEMNVSTLELGDSALYLCASSSSTGYGTPSTDTQYFGPGTRLTVL.

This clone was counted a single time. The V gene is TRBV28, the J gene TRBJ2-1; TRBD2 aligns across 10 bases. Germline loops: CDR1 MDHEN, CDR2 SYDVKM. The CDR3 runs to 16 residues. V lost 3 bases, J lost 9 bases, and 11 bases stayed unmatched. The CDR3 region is CASSFRKRGGFAEQFF. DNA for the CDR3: TGTGCCAGCAGTTTCCGTAAGCGGGGGGGTTTCGCTGAGCAGTTCTTC.

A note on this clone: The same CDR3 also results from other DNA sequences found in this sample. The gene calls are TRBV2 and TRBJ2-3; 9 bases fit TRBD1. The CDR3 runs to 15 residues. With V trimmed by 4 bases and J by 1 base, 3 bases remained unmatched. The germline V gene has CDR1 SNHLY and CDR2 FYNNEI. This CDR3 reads CASSARTGGTDTQYF. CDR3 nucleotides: TGTGCCAGCAGTGCTCGGACAGGGGGCACAGATACGCAGTATTTT.

CDR3 coding DNA: TGTGCCAGCAGCTTAGAGGGAGTGGCAGATACGCAGTATTTT. Protein product: CASSLEGVADTQYF. This chain joins TRBV7-3 and TRBJ2-3; D might be TRBD2 (5 bases). With 2 bases removed from V and 4 bases from J, the gap between germline ends came to 10 bases. The CDR3 is made up of 14 amino acids. Germline CDR1 and CDR2: SGHTA and FQGTGA.

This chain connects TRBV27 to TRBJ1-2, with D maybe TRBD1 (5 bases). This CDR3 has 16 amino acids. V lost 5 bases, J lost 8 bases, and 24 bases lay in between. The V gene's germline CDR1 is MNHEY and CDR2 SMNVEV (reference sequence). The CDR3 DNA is TGTGCCAGCAGTACTTTAAGGGGAACAATACCTTCAGGCTACACCTTC. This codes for CASSTLRGTIPSGYTF.

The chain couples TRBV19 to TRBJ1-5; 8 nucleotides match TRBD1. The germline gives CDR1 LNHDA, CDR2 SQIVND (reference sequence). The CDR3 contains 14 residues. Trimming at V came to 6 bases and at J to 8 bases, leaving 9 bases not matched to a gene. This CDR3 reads CASSQGASAKPQHF. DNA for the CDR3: TGTGCCAGTAGCCAGGGGGCGTCCGCTAAGCCCCAGCATTTT.

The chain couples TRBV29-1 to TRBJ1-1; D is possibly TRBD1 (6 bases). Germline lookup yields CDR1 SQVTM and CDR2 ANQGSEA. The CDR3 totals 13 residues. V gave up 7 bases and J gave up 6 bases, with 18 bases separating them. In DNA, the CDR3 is TGCAGCGCCGGGGGGGCGGGGGCGTCTGAAGCTTTCTTT. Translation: CSAGGAGASEAFF. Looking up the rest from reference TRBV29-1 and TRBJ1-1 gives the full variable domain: SAVISQKPSRDICQRGTSLTIQCQVDSQVTMMFWYRQQPGQSLTLIATANQGSEATYESGFVIDKFPISRPNLTFSTLTVSNMSPEDSSIYLCSAGGAGASEAFFGQGTRLTVV.

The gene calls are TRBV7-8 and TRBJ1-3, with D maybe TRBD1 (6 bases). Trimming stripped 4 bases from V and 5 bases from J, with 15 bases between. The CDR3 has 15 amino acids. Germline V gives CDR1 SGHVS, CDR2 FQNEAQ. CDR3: CASSWNRDARNTIYF. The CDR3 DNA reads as TGTGCCAGCAGCTGGAACAGGGACGCCCGAAACACCATATATTTT.

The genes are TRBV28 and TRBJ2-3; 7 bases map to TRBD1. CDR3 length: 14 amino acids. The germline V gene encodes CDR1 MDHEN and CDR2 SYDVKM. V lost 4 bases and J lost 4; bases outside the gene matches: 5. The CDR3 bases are TGTGCCAGCAGTTCGAACGACAGGGCAGATACGCAGTATTTT. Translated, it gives CASSSNDRADTQYF.

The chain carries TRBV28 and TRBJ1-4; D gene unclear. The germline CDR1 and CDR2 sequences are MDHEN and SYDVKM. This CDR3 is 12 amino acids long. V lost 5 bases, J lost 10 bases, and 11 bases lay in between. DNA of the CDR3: TGTGCCAGCAGTCCCTACCGCGGAAAACTGTTTTTT. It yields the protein CASSPYRGKLFF.

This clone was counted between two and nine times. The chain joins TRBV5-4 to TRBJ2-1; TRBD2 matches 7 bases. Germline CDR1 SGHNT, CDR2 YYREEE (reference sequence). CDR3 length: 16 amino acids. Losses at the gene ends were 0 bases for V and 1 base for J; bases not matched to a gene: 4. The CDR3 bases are TGTGCCAGCAGCTTGGAAAACGGGGGGTCCTACAATGAGCAGTTCTTC. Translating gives CASSLENGGSYNEQFF.

The CDR3, as DNA: TGTGCCAGCAGCCAGGGGGTTCCGAATGAAAAACTGTTTTTT. Protein sequence: CASSQGVPNEKLFF. The genes are TRBV6-6 and TRBJ1-4, with TRBD1 matching over 7 bases. V trimming: 6 bases; J trimming: 5 bases; junction bases outside the gene matches: 6. The CDR3 is 14 amino acids. In germline, CDR1 is MNHNY, CDR2 SVGAGI (reference sequence).

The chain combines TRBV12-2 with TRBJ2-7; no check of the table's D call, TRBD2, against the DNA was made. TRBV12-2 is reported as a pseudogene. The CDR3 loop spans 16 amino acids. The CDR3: CASRLVLRLAVREQYF. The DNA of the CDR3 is TGTGCAAGTCGCTTAGTGCTCCGGCTAGCGGTTCGCGAGCAGTACTTC.

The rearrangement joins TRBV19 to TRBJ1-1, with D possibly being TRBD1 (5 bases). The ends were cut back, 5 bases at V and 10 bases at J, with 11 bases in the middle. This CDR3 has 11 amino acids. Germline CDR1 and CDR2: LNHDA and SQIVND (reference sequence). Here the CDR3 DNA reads TGTGCCAGTAGTTTTGGGACTCGAGCTTTCTTT. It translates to CASSFGTRAFF. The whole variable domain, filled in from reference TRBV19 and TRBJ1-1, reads DGGITQSPKYLFRKEGQNVTLSCEQNLNHDAMYWYRQDPGQGLRLIYYSQIVNDFQKGDIAEGYSVSREKKESFPLTVTSAQKNPTAFYLCASSFGTRAFFGQGTRLTVV.

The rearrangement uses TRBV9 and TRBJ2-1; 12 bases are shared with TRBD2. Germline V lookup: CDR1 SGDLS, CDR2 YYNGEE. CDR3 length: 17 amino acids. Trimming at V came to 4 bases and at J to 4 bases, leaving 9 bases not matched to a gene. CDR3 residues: CASSPTGLAGPYNEQFF. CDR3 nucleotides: TGTGCCAGCAGCCCTACCGGACTAGCGGGGCCATACAATGAGCAGTTCTTC. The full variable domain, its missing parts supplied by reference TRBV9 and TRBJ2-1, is DSGVTQTPKHLITATGQRVTLRCSPRSGDLSVYWYQQSLDQGLQFLIQYYNGEERAKGNILERFSAQQFPDLHSELNLSSLELGDSALYFCASSPTGLAGPYNEQFFGPGTRLTVL.

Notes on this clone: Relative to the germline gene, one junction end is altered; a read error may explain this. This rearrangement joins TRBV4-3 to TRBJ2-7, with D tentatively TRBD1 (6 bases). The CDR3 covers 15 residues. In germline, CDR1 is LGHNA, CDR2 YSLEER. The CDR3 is CASSQDPSTGSLANF. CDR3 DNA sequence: TGCGCCAGCAGCCAAGACCCCTCGACAGGCAGCCTCGCGAACTTC.

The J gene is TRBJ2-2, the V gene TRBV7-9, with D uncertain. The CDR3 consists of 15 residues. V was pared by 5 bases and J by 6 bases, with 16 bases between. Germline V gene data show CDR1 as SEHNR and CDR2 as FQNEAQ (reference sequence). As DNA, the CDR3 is TGTGCCAGCAGCGACCGTAGCACGACTGCCGGGGAGCTGTTTTTT. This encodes CASSDRSTTAGELFF. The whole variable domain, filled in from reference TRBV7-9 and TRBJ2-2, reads DTGVSQNPRHKITKRGQNVTFRCDPISEHNRLYWYRQTLGQGPEFLTYFQNEAQLEKSRLLSDRFSAERPKGSFSTLEIQRTEQGDSAMYLCASSDRSTTAGELFFGEGSRLTVL.

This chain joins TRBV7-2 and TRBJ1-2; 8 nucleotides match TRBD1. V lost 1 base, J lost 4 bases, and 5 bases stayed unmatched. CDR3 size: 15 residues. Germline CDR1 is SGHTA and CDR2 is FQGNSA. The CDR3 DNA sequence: TGTGCCAGCAGCTTAGAGGGGACAGGAACCTATGGCTACACCTTC. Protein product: CASSLEGTGTYGYTF.

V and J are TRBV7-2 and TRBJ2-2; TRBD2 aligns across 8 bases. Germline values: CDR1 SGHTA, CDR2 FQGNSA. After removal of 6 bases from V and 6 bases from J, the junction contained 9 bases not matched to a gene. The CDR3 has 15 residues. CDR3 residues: CASRERENRAGELFF. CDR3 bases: TGTGCCAGCAGAGAGCGGGAGAACAGGGCCGGGGAGCTGTTTTTT.

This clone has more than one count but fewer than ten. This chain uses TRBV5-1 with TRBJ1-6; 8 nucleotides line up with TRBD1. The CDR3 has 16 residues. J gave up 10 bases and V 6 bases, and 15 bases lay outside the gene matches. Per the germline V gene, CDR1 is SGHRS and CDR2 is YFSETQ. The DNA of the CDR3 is TGCGCCAGCACCCCAGAGGGGTCGACAGGGGAATCACCCCTCCACTTT. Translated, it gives CASTPEGSTGESPLHF.

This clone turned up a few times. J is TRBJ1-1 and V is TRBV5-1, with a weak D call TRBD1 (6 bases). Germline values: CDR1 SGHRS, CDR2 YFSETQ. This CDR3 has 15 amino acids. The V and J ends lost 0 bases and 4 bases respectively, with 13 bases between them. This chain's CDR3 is CASSLDQGLITEAFF. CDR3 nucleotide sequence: TGCGCCAGCAGCTTGGATCAGGGGCTGATCACTGAAGCTTTCTTT. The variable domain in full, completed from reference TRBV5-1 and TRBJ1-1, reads KAGVTQTPRYLIKTRGQQVTLSCSPISGHRSVSWYQQTPGQGLQFLFEYFSETQRNKGNFPGRFSGRQFSNSRSEMNVSTLELGDSALYLCASSLDQGLITEAFFGQGTRLTVV.

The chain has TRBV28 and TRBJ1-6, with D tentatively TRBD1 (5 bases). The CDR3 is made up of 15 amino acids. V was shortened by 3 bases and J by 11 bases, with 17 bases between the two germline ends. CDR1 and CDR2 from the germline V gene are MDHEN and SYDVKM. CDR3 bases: TGTGCCAGCAGTTTTAGGGACCCGGGAGGGCCACCCCTCCACTTT. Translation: CASSFRDPGGPPLHF.

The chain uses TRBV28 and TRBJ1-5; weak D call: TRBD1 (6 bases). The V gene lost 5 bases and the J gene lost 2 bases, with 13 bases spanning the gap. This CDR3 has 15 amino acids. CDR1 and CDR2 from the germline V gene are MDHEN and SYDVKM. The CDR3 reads CASSGLRQGNQPQHF. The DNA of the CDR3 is TGTGCCAGCAGTGGCCTGCGACAGGGCAATCAGCCCCAGCATTTT.